This note documents a single T cell receptor (beta chain) sequence. These data come from a study of T cells after posttransplantation cyclophosphamide. TCRdb's table, derived via immunoSEQ multiplex PCR, lists solely in-frame clones and lacks some. The profile covers some 43,000 clones, with less than 95% appearing a single time and roughly 2.5% taken by the ten largest. A marrow graft followed busulfan-fludarabine conditioning, with cyclophosphamide on days +3 and +4. Trimming took 3 bases from V and 1 from J; bases not matched to a gene: 8. The CDR3 has 17 residues. Germline CDR1 reads LNHDA; CDR2 reads SQIVND (reference sequence).

The sequence came from a male patient between 60 and 69 years old who received an allogeneic stem cell transplant from a related donor and was CMV-positive. Some T cells may have originated in the graft donor. Sample: PBMCs, taken around 58 days after allogeneic stem cell transplant with posttransplant cyclophosphamide. The V call is TRBV19, the J call TRBJ2-1; TRBD1 aligns across 8 bases. The CDR3 is CASSIRTTGGSYNEQFF. CDR3 nucleotide sequence: TGTGCCAGTAGTATCCGAACTACAGGGGGATCCTACAATGAGCAGTTCTTC.